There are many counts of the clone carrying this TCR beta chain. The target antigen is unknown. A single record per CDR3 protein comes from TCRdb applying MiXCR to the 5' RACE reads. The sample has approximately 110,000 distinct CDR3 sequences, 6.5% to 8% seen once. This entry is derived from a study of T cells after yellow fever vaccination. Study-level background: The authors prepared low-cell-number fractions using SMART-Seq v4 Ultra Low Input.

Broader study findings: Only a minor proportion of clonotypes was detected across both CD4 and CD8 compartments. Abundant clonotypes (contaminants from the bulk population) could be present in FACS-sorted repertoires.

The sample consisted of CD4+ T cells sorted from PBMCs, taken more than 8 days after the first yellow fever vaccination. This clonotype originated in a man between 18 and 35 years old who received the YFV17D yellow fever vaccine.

CDR3 sequence: CASHTLSTEAFF. As DNA, the CDR3 is TGTGCCAGTCATACCCTATCCACTGAAGCTTTCTTT. The V gene is TRBV28, the J gene TRBJ1-1; D unclear. Trimming took 9 bases from V and 4 from J, leaving 12 bases between them. The length of the CDR3 is 12 residues. Germline V gene lookup returns CDR1 MDHEN and CDR2 SYDVKM.